Presented here are 14 T cell receptor beta chains from one specimen sequenced in a study of blood T cells in healthy people across ages. PCR was performed a second time for 7 to 11 cycles using a sample-barcoded 5' primer and a J-beta primer mix. MiXCR was run by TCRdb on the 5' RACE reads, yielding one entry per CDR3 protein. This sample carries some 1,800,000 distinct CDR3 sequences, roughly two fifths of them seen once, and the ten largest clones take around 23%. What was sequenced was blood. These TCRs come from a human donor in good health.

This sequence joins TRBV6-4 and TRBJ1-2; 7 nucleotides match TRBD1. V was pared by 3 bases and J by 14 bases, with 9 bases of the junction left unmatched. The CDR3 contains 12 residues. Germline loops: CDR1 MRHNA, CDR2 SNTAGT. The CDR3 sequence: CASSDREHRGTF. CDR3 bases: TGTGCCAGCAGTGATCGAGAGCACAGGGGTACCTTC.

The rearrangement uses TRBV7-2 and TRBJ2-7, with 7 bases fitting TRBD2. The germline V gene encodes CDR1 SGHTA and CDR2 FQGNSA. This CDR3 spans 13 amino acids. Trimming cost V 6 bases and J 4 bases; bases outside gene matches: 6. The CDR3 DNA follows: TGTGCCAGCAGAGGGAGCGGGACTTACGAGCAGTACTTC. Amino acid sequence: CASRGSGTYEQYF.

A remark on this clonotype: An end of the junction differs from the germline gene, which may be a read error. The V and J genes are TRBV12-3 or TRBV12-4 and TRBJ2-3; D remains unclear. The CDR3 loop spans 11 amino acids. As DNA, the CDR3 is TGTGCCAGCAACTTAGCAGATGCGCAGTATTTT. Amino acids: CASNLADAQYF.

The V and J genes are TRBV12-3 or TRBV12-4 and TRBJ2-5, with D unresolved. The CDR3 contains 14 residues. V was pared by 1 base and J by 11 bases, with 17 bases between. The CDR3 reads CASSLGHVSIQQYF. The CDR3 DNA sequence: TGTGCCAGCAGTTTAGGACATGTATCGATTCAGCAGTACTTC.

This clonotype was counted only a few times. This sequence joins TRBV10-3 and TRBJ2-7, with 8 bases matching TRBD1. With V trimmed by 6 bases and J by 4 bases, 5 bases remained unmatched. This CDR3 is 13 amino acids long. Germline CDR1 is ENHRY and CDR2 is SYGVKD. This CDR3 is CAISGTGNYEQYF. CDR3 nucleotides: TGTGCCATCAGCGGGACAGGAAATTACGAGCAGTACTTC.

Here the CDR3 reads CASSYRLATSSYNEQFF. For the CDR3, the DNA is TGTGCCAGCAGCTATAGACTAGCGACGAGCTCCTACAATGAGCAGTTCTTC. The gene calls are TRBV5-6 and TRBJ2-1; 8 bases line up with TRBD2. The CDR3 has 17 residues. V was pared by 3 bases and J by 0 bases, with 8 bases of the junction left unmatched. CDR1 SGHDT and CDR2 YYEEEE come from the germline V gene.

The rearrangement links TRBV6-2 or TRBV6-3 to TRBJ1-5; TRBD1 agrees at 10 bases. V lost 9 bases, J lost 7 bases, and 21 bases stayed unmatched. This CDR3 region has 18 residues. CDR1 and CDR2 (germline): MNHEY, SVGEGT. The CDR3 DNA sequence: TGTGCCAGTACGGACACCCAACCGGGACAGGGGTCCTCCCAGCCCCAGCATTTT. It codes for CASTDTQPGQGSSQPQHF.

This clonotype was seen more than once but under ten times. V usage is TRBV7-2 and J usage is TRBJ1-2; D gene ambiguous. Trimming cost V 2 bases and J 8 bases, with 15 bases left between them. Germline CDR1 and CDR2: SGHTA and FQGNSA. The CDR3 length is 14 residues. The CDR3 reads CASSLRPGPGGYTF. CDR3 DNA sequence: TGTGCCAGCAGCTTACGGCCGGGTCCGGGAGGCTACACCTTC.

The chain uses TRBV7-7 and TRBJ2-1, with D possibly called TRBD1 or TRBD2 (7 bases each). Trimming cost V 5 bases and J 4 bases, with 12 bases left between them. CDR1 and CDR2 from the germline V gene are SSHAT and FNYEAQ (reference sequence). The CDR3 is made up of 14 amino acids. As DNA, the CDR3 is TGTGCCAGCAGCCCAGGGGGGGAATACAATGAGCAGTTCTTC. Translation gives CASSPGGEYNEQFF. Drawing the rest from reference TRBV7-7 and TRBJ2-1, the complete variable domain is GAGVSQSPRYKVTKRGQDVTLRCDPISSHATLYWYQQALGQGPEFLTYFNYEAQPDKSGLPSDRFSAERPEGSISTLTIQRTEQRDSAMYRCASSPGGEYNEQFFGPGTRLTVL.

This clonotype was seen a few times. This chain uses TRBV2 with TRBJ1-2, with 7 bases fitting TRBD1. Trimming cost V 7 bases and J 2 bases; bases outside gene matches: 7. The CDR3 consists of 14 residues. Germline V gene sequence: CDR1 SNHLY, CDR2 FYNNEI. This CDR3 is CASNREQGNYGYTF. In DNA, the CDR3 is TGTGCCAGCAATCGAGAACAGGGGAACTATGGCTACACCTTC.

This clonotype has only a few counts. The chain links TRBV20-1 to TRBJ2-5; 7 bases agree with TRBD2. The CDR3 runs 16 residues. CDR1 is DFQATT and CDR2 is SNEGSKA in the germline V gene (reference sequence). The trim removed 0 bases at V and 2 bases at J, leaving 9 bases unmatched. This CDR3 is CSARDPGGGLQETQYF. The CDR3 region has the DNA TGCAGTGCTAGAGATCCAGGCGGGGGACTTCAAGAGACCCAGTACTTC.

The chain couples TRBV5-1 to TRBJ2-1, with D possibly TRBD2 on 6 matching bases. Deletions cut 6 bases from V and 5 bases from J, with 15 bases between. Germline assignment: CDR1 SGHRS and CDR2 YFSETQ. The CDR3 totals 14 residues. The CDR3 reads CASIKLGEDNEQFF. In nucleotides, the CDR3 is TGCGCCAGCATAAAGTTAGGGGAGGACAATGAGCAGTTCTTC.

In this sample, this clonotype turned up a few times. V usage is TRBV2 and J usage is TRBJ2-4, with D possibly being TRBD2 (5 bases). The J call may be incorrect, as the DNA end agrees better with TRBJ2-7. Germline lookup yields CDR1 SNHLY and CDR2 FYNNEI. The CDR3 has 14 amino acids. The CDR3 coding sequence is TGTGCCAGCAGTGGACGGACTGACAACGGCGAGCAGTACTTC. It translates to CASSGRTDNGEQYF.

Concerning this clonotype: The junction departs from the called germline gene at one end, perhaps through a read error. This rearrangement joins TRBV9 to TRBJ2-1, with D possibly matching TRBD2 (5 bases). The germline gives CDR1 SGDLS, CDR2 YYNGEE. CDR3 length: 11 amino acids. The CDR3 DNA reads as TGTGCCGGCAGCGAGGGTTGGGAGCAGTTCTTC. It specifies CAGSEGWEQFF.